These 23 T cell receptor beta chains were sequenced from one sample in a study of T cell repertoires in cytomegalovirus infection. No antigens are known for them. TCRdb ran MiXCR on the reads and lists one entry per CDR3 protein. This sample has a few hundred thousand distinct CDR3 sequences; almost 30% occur once, and the top ten carry 20%. Sequenced here: cultured PBMCs, sampled from culture after CMV antigen stimulation. The receptor source for this set is a human donor in good health (CMV status not recorded). Some clones in this sample may be carry-over from other donors' samples.

The gene calls are TRBV27 and TRBJ1-5; 7 bases are shared with TRBD1. The V gene's germline CDR1 is MNHEY and CDR2 SMNVEV (reference sequence). The CDR3 is 14 residues long. J was trimmed by 3 bases and V by 4 bases; bases with no gene match: 3. CDR3 amino acids: CASSYRGANQPQHF. In DNA form, the CDR3 reads TGTGCCAGCAGTTACAGGGGCGCCAATCAGCCCCAGCATTTT.

The CDR3 loop is CASSQRGISGGGAFF. The CDR3 nucleotides read TGTGCCAGCAGTCAAAGGGGCATCAGCGGGGGTGGGGCTTTCTTT. The V gene is TRBV14, the J gene TRBJ1-1, with D possibly being TRBD1 (5 bases). This CDR3 has 15 amino acids. V lost 6 bases, J lost 11 bases, and 25 bases lay in between. In germline, CDR1 is SGHDN, CDR2 FVKESK.

This clonotype was recorded at least ten times. J is TRBJ1-2 and V is TRBV5-6; D is unresolved. The CDR3 sequence is 15 residues long. V lost 0 bases to trimming and J lost 1 base, with 10 bases between them. Germline CDR1 is SGHDT and CDR2 is YYEEEE. CDR3 loop: CASSLGPLVNYGYTF. CDR3 sequence (DNA): TGTGCCAGCAGCTTGGGGCCCCTCGTTAACTATGGCTACACCTTC.

This clonotype was counted a few times. This chain uses TRBV18 with TRBJ1-2; D gene ambiguous. Germline V gene sequence: CDR1 KGHSH, CDR2 LQKENI. The CDR3 contains 14 residues. V dropped 3 bases and J dropped 2 bases, with 10 bases sitting between them. The DNA for the CDR3 is TGTGCCAGCTCACCCACGGAGGAAAACTATGGCTACACCTTC. Its translation: CASSPTEENYGYTF.

The chain couples TRBV14 to TRBJ1-4; D not certain. The V gene's germline CDR1 is SGHDN and CDR2 FVKESK. The CDR3 has 15 residues. Trimming pared 4 bases from V and 0 bases from J, leaving 9 bases between. As DNA, the CDR3 is TGTGCCAGCAGCCCCACCACTTCAACTAATGAAAAACTGTTTTTT. Residues: CASSPTTSTNEKLFF.

J is TRBJ1-3 and V is TRBV12-3 or TRBV12-4; tentative D call: TRBD1 (6 bases). The CDR3 runs to 16 residues. The V and J ends lost 5 bases and 0 bases respectively, with 14 bases between them. This chain's CDR3 is CASSRGTAYSGNTIYF. Here the CDR3 DNA reads TGTGCCAGCAGTAGGGGGACCGCATACTCTGGAAACACCATATATTTT.

The chain recombines TRBV12-3 or TRBV12-4 with TRBJ1-1, with D tentatively TRBD1 (6 bases). The length of the CDR3 is 15 residues. Trimming shortened V by 2 bases and J by 3 bases, and 13 bases separated the two germline ends. CDR3 nucleotide sequence: TGTGCCAGCAGTTTATTCCCAGGGGCATACACTGAAGCTTTCTTT. It specifies CASSLFPGAYTEAFF.

The rearrangement uses TRBV7-2 and TRBJ2-5, with TRBD2 matching 12 bases. The CDR3 runs to 15 residues. Unmatched junction bases numbered 6, after V lost 5 bases and J lost 5 bases. CDR1 is SGHTA, CDR2 FQGNSA, per germline. The CDR3 DNA is TGTGCCAGCAGCCCCACTAGCGGGAGGATTGAGACCCAGTACTTC. As protein: CASSPTSGRIETQYF.

This chain uses TRBV7-2 with TRBJ1-6; a weak D match, TRBD1 (5 bases). This CDR3 has 11 amino acids. Looked up from germline, CDR1 is SGHTA and CDR2 is FQGNSA. V was cut by 5 bases and J by 14 bases, with 10 bases left in between. The CDR3 loop is CASSQGSALHF. Here the CDR3 DNA reads TGTGCCAGCAGCCAGGGTAGTGCCCTCCACTTT.

This clonotype has more than one count but fewer than ten. The chain has TRBV20-1 and TRBJ1-1, with D possibly being TRBD1 (6 bases). In germline, CDR1 is DFQATT, CDR2 SNEGSKA (reference sequence). The CDR3 runs to 13 residues. V was trimmed by 4 bases and J by 7 bases, leaving 16 bases between them. CDR3: CSATLAGVHEAFF. CDR3 coding DNA: TGCAGTGCTACACTTGCAGGGGTCCATGAAGCTTTCTTT.

The V call is TRBV3-1, the J call TRBJ1-5; tentative D call: TRBD1 (5 bases). The CDR3 is 17 residues long. Trimming took off 1 base at V and 3 bases at J, with 16 bases between the two ends. Germline lookup yields CDR1 LGHDT and CDR2 YNNKEL (reference sequence). Here the CDR3 reads CASSQGRDREINQPQHF. The CDR3 DNA sequence: TGTGCCAGCAGCCAAGGAAGAGACAGAGAGATCAATCAGCCCCAGCATTTT.

This clonotype was seen a few times. CDR3 loop: CASSQVRGLDANEKLFF. The CDR3 nucleotides read TGTGCCAGCAGCCAAGTCCGGGGCCTGGATGCTAATGAAAAACTGTTTTTT. V gene TRBV4-2 combines with J gene TRBJ1-4, with D perhaps TRBD1 (5 bases). Per germline, CDR1 LGHNA and CDR2 YNFKEQ. Between the trimmed V and J ends, which lost 1 base and 3 bases, there was a span of 15 bases. The CDR3 covers 17 residues.

The rearrangement uses TRBV12-5 and TRBJ2-7; 7 bases are a match to TRBD1. Germline CDR1 and CDR2: LGHNT and FRNRAP. V was pared by 6 bases and J by 7 bases, with 6 bases of the junction left unmatched. This CDR3 comprises 12 residues. As DNA, the CDR3 is TGTGCTAGTGGACCTCCAGGGGGAGAGCAGTACTTC. Residues: CASGPPGGEQYF.

There are many counts of this clonotype. V gene TRBV18 combines with J gene TRBJ2-5; unclear D gene. Germline V gene data show CDR1 as KGHSH and CDR2 as LQKENI. CDR3 size: 11 residues. V was cut by 8 bases and J by 5 bases, with 9 bases left in between. The CDR3 loop reads CASSPRETQYF. CDR3 coding DNA: TGTGCCAGCAGCCCCCGGGAGACCCAGTACTTC.

The CDR3, as DNA: TGTGCCAGCAACACGCGAGGGCTAAACTATGGCTACACCTTC. Translating it yields CASNTRGLNYGYTF. The chain combines TRBV11-2 with TRBJ1-2; D remains unclear. The V gene lost 7 bases and the J gene lost 2 bases, with 14 bases spanning the gap. This CDR3 is built from 14 residues. Germline CDR1 is SGHAT and CDR2 is FQNNGV.

This chain uses TRBV7-9 with TRBJ2-5; D possibly corresponds to TRBD2 (5 bases). V was clipped by 6 bases and J by 0 bases, with 14 bases between them. This CDR3 is 15 amino acids long. CDR1 is SEHNR, CDR2 FQNEAQ, per germline (reference sequence). The CDR3 is CASSPRESYQETQYF. The CDR3 nucleotides read TGTGCCAGCAGTCCTAGGGAGTCATACCAAGAGACCCAGTACTTC.

The chain couples TRBV28 to TRBJ1-5, with D perhaps TRBD1 (6 bases). The J call is doubtful: the DNA matches TRBJ2-3 better. This CDR3 region has 14 residues. The germline V gene encodes CDR1 MDHEN and CDR2 SYDVKM. CDR3 region: CASSLAGAYQPQYF. Written as DNA, the CDR3 is TGTGCCAGCAGTTTAGCAGGGGCCTATCAGCCCCAGTATTTT.

The V call is TRBV9, the J call TRBJ1-2; 8 positions agree with TRBD1. Unmatched junction bases numbered 14, after V lost 3 bases and J lost 7 bases. This CDR3 is built from 16 residues. From germline, CDR1 is SGDLS and CDR2 YYNGEE. The CDR3 loop is CASSATGQGERRGYTF. Here the CDR3 DNA reads TGTGCCAGCAGCGCAACCGGACAGGGTGAAAGGCGTGGCTACACCTTC.

The chain joins TRBV12-3 or TRBV12-4 to TRBJ2-7; 7 bases fit TRBD1. CDR3 length: 14 residues. With V trimmed by 7 bases and J by 2 bases, 8 bases remained unmatched. CDR3 DNA sequence: TGTGCCAGCACCGATACAGGACAGGCCTACGAGCAGTACTTC. This gives the protein CASTDTGQAYEQYF.

This chain links TRBV6-8 with TRBJ2-7; D unresolved. Looked up from germline, CDR1 is MNHGY and CDR2 is SAAAGT. This CDR3 is built from 12 residues. The ends were cut back, 6 bases at V and 0 bases at J, with 6 bases in the middle. CDR3 amino acids: CASSEYSYEQYF. In DNA form, the CDR3 reads TGTGCCAGCAGCGAATACTCCTACGAGCAGTACTTC.

The sample holds a few counts of this clonotype. The chain carries TRBV6-1 and TRBJ1-1; D is unresolved. The V and J ends lost 6 bases and 1 base respectively, with 9 bases between them. The CDR3 length is 13 residues. CDR1 and CDR2 (germline): MNHNS, SASEGT. The CDR3: CASRVAGNTEAFF. The DNA of the CDR3 is TGTGCCAGCAGGGTAGCAGGGAACACTGAAGCTTTCTTT.

This clonotype was counted a few times. V usage is TRBV6-2 or TRBV6-3 and J usage is TRBJ2-7; D might be TRBD1 or TRBD2, each matching 6 bases. From germline, CDR1 is MNHEY and CDR2 SVGEGT. The CDR3 sequence is 16 residues long. V lost 0 bases, J lost 0 bases, and 12 bases lay in between. CDR3 residues: CASSYSLGGLSYEQYF. DNA of the CDR3: TGTGCCAGCAGTTACTCCTTGGGGGGCCTCTCCTACGAGCAGTACTTC.

V and J are TRBV5-5 and TRBJ2-1, with D possibly matching TRBD1 (7 bases). CDR1 is SGHKS, CDR2 YYEKEE, per germline (reference sequence). This CDR3 is 15 amino acids long. The V end was cut by 1 base, the J end by 3 bases, with 11 bases between. The CDR3 region has the DNA TGTGCCAGCAGCTTGACAGGGGACTTCTACAATGAGCAGTTCTTC. As protein: CASSLTGDFYNEQFF.